This T cell receptor (beta chain) was sequenced during a study of beta chain features in type 1 diabetes. Study-level points and caveats: Shortening that was moderate but significant affected the TCRB CDR3s of Type 1 diabetes patients in all four CD4+ subsets. Using cDNA template may skew counts toward highly expressing activated cells. A greater similarity of naive, central memory and Treg TCRB repertoires was seen among patients than among healthy donors. Type 1 diabetes patients showed fewer insertions and more deletions at VDJ junctions.

As every portion of the isolated RNA was reverse transcribed, the sequencing read expressed TCRB transcripts. Sequencing used immunoSEQ multiplex PCR; TCRdb keeps in-frame clones, though not all of them. The top ten clones hold around 0.1% of a sample with 680,000 or so clones, roughly a sixth of them seen once. CDR3 length: 18 residues. Germline loops: CDR1 SGHVS, CDR2 FNYEAQ. With V trimmed by 1 base and J by 1 base, 6 bases remained unmatched. This clone was counted a few times. Its antigen is still unknown. The chain recombines TRBV7-6 with TRBJ2-6; 8 bases line up with TRBD1. The material sequenced was naive CD4+ T cells from blood. This TCR came from a man younger than 35 in good health. The CDR3 nucleotides are TGTGCCAGCAGCTTAGAGGCAGGGGGCGCATCTGGGGCCAACGTCCTGACTTTC. This sequence encodes CASSLEAGGASGANVLTF.